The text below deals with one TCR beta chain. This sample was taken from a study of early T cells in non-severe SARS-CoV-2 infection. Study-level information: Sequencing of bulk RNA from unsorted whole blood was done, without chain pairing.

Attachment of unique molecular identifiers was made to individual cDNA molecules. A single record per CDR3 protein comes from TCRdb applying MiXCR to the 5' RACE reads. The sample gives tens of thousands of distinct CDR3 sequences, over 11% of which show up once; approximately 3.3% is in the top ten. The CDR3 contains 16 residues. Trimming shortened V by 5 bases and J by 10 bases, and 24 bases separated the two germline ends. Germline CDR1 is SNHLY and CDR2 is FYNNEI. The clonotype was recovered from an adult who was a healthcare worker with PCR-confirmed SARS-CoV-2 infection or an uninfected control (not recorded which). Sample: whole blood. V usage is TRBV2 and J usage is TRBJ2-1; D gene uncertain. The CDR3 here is CASSFLVSGVGGEQFF. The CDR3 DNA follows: TGTGCCAGCAGTTTTTTGGTGTCTGGGGTCGGCGGCGAGCAGTTCTTC. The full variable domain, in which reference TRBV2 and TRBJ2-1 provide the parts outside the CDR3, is EPEVTQTPSHQVTQMGQEVILRCVPISNHLYFYWYRQILGQKVEFLVSFYNNEISEKSEIFDDQFSVERPDGSNFTLKIRSTKLEDSAMYFCASSFLVSGVGGEQFFGPGTRLTVL.